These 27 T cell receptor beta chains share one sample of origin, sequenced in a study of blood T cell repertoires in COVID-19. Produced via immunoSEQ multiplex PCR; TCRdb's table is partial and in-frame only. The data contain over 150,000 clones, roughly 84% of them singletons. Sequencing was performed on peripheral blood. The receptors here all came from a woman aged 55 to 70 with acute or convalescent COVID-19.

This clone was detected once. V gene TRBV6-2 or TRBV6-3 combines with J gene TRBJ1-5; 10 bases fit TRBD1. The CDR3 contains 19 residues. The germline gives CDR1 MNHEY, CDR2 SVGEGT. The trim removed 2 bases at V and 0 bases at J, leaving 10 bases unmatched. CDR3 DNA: TGTGCCAGCAGTTACGGGATAAGGGACAGGGGATATAGCAATCAGCCCCAGCATTTT. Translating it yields CASSYGIRDRGYSNQPQHF.

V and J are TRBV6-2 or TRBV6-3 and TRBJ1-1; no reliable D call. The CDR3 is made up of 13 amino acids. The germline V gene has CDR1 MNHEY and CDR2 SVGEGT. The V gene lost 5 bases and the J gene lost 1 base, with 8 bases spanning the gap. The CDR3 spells CASSGQENTEAFF. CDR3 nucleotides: TGTGCCAGCAGTGGCCAGGAGAACACTGAAGCTTTCTTT.

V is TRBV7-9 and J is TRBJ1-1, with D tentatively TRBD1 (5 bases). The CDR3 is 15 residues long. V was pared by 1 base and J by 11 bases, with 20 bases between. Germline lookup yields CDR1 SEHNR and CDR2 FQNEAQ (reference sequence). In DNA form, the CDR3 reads TGTGCCAGCAGCTTAGGAGGTAGGCCGGCGGAGGGGGCTTTCTTT. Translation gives CASSLGGRPAEGAFF.

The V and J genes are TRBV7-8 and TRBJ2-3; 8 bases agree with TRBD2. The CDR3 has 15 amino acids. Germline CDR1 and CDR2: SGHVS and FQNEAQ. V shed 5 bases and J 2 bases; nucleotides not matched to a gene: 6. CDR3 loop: CASSRGGSFTDTQYF. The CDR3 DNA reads TGTGCCAGCAGCCGGGGGGGGTCATTCACAGATACGCAGTATTTT.

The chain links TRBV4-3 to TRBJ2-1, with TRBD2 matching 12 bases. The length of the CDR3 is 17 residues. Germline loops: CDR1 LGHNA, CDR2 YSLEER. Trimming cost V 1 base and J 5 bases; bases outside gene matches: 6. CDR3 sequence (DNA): TGCGCCAGCAGCCAAGGGGCTAGCGGGGGGGCCCACAATGAGCAGTTCTTC. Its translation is CASSQGASGGAHNEQFF.

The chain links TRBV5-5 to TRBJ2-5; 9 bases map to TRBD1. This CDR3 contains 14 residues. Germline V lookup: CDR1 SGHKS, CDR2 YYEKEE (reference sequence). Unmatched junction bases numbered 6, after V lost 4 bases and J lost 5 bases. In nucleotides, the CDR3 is TGTGCCAGCAGCGCACAGGGGGCGTTGGAGACCCAGTACTTC. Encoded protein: CASSAQGALETQYF.

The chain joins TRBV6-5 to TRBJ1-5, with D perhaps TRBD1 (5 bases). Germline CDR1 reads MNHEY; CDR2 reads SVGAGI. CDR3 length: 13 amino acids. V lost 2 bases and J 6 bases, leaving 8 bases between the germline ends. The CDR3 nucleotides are TGTGCCAGCAGTTACAAGGGGCGTCAGCCCCAGCATTTT. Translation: CASSYKGRQPQHF.

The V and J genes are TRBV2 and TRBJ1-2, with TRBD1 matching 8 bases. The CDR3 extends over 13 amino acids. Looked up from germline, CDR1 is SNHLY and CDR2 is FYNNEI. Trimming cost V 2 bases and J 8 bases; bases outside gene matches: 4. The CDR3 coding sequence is TGTGCCAGCAGTGAACAGGGGGCGGGAGGCTACACCTTC. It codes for CASSEQGAGGYTF.

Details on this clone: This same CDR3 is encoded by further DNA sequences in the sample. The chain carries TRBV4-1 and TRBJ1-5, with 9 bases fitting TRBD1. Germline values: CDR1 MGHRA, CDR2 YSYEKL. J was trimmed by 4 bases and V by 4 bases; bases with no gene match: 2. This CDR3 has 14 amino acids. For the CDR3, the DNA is TGCGCCAGCAGCCTCGGGACAGGGAATCAGCCCCAGCATTTT. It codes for CASSLGTGNQPQHF.

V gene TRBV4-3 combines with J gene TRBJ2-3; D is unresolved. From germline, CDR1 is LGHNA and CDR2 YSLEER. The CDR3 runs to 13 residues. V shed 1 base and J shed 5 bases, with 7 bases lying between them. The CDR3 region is CASSQGPGDTQYF. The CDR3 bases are TGCGCCAGCAGCCAAGGCCCGGGAGATACGCAGTATTTT.

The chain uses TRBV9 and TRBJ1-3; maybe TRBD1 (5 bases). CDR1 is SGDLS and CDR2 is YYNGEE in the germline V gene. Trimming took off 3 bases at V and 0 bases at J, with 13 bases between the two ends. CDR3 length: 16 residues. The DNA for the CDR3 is TGTGCCAGCAGCGCGAGCGGGGGGTACTCTGGAAACACCATATATTTT. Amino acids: CASSASGGYSGNTIYF.

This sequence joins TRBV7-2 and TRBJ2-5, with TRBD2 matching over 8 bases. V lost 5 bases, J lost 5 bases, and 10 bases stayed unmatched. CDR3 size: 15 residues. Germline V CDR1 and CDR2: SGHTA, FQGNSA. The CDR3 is CASSPGGGGMETQYF. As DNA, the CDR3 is TGTGCCAGCAGCCCCGGGGGGGGCGGGATGGAGACCCAGTACTTC.

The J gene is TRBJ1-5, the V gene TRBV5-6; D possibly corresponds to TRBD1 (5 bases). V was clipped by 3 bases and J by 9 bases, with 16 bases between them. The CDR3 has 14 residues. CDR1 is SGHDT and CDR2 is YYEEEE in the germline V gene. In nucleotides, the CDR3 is TGTGCCAGCAGCTCTAGACGTAGGGGAACGCCCCAGCATTTT. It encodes CASSSRRRGTPQHF.

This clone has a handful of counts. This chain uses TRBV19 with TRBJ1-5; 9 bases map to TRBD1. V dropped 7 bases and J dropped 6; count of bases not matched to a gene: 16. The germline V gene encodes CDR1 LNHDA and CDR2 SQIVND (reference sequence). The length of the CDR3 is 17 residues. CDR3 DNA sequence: TGTGCCAGTACCCGGGTGCGCCCCGGGGACAGGGCTCAGCCCCAGCATTTT. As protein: CASTRVRPGDRAQPQHF.

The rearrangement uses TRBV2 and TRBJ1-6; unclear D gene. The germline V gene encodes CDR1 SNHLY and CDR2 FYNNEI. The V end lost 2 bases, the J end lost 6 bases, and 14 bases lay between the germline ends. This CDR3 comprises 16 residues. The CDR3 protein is CASSEPRGATNSPLHF. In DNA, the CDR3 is TGTGCCAGCAGTGAACCGCGGGGAGCAACTAATTCACCCCTCCACTTT. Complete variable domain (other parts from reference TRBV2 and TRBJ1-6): EPEVTQTPSHQVTQMGQEVILRCVPISNHLYFYWYRQILGQKVEFLVSFYNNEISEKSEIFDDQFSVERPDGSNFTLKIRSTKLEDSAMYFCASSEPRGATNSPLHFGNGTRLTVT.

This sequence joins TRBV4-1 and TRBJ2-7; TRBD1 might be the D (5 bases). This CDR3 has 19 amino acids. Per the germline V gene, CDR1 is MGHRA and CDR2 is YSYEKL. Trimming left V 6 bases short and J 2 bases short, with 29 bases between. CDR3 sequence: CASRPSEMGLGALAYEQYF. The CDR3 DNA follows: TGCGCCAGCAGGCCTTCAGAAATGGGGCTAGGGGCGTTAGCCTACGAGCAGTACTTC.

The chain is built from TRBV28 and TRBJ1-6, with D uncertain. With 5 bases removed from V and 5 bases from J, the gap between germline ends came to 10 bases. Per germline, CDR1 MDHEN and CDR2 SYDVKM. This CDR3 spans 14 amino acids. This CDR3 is CASSLQSDNSPLHF. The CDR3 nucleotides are TGTGCCAGCAGTCTCCAGAGCGATAATTCACCCCTCCACTTT. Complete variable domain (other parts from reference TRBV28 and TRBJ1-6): DVKVTQSSRYLVKRTGEKVFLECVQDMDHENMFWYRQDPGLGLRLIYFSYDVKMKEKGDIPEGYSVSREKKERFSLILESASTNQTSMYLCASSLQSDNSPLHFGNGTRLTVT.

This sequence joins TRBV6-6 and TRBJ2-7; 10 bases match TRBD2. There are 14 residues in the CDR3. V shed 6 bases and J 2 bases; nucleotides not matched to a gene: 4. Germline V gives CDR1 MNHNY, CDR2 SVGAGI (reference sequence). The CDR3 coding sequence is TGTGCCAGCAGCCGGACTAGCGGCCCCTACGAGCAGTACTTC. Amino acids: CASSRTSGPYEQYF.

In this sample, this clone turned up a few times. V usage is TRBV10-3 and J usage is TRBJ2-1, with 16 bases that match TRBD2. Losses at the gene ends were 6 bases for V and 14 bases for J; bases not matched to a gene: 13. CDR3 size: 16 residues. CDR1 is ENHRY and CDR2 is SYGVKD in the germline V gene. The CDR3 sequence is CAISPGTSGGAYWEFF. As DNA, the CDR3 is TGTGCCATCAGCCCTGGGACTAGCGGGGGGGCTTACTGGGAGTTCTTC.

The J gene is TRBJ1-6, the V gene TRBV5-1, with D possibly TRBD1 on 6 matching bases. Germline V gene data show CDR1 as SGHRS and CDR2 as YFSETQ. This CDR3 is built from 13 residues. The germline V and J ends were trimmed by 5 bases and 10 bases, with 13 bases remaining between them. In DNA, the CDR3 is TGCGCCAGCAGTGGGGCAGGGGAATCACCCCTCCACTTT. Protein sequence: CASSGAGESPLHF.

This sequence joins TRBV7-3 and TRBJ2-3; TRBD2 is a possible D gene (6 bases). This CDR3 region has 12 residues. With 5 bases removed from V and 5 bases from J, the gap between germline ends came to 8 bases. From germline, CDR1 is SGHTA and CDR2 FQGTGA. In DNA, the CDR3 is TGTGCCAGCAGCCCCGGGGGAGATACGCAGTATTTT. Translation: CASSPGGDTQYF.

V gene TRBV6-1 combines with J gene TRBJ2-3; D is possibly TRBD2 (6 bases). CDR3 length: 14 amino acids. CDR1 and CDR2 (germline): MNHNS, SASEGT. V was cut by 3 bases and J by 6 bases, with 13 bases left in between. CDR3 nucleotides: TGTGCCAGCAGTGAGTTGCGGGATAGGGATACGCAGTATTTT. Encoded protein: CASSELRDRDTQYF.

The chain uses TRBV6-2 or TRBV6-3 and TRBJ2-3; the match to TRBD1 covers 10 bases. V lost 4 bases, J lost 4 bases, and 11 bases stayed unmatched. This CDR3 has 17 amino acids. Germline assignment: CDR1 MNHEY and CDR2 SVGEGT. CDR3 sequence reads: CASSSEIGTGEADTQYF. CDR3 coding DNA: TGTGCCAGCAGTTCAGAGATCGGGACAGGGGAAGCAGATACGCAGTATTTT.

The chain's CDR3 is CATSDFAGINTEAFF. The CDR3 nucleotides are TGTGCCACCAGTGATTTCGCAGGGATCAACACTGAAGCTTTCTTT. The gene calls are TRBV24-1 and TRBJ1-1, with a possible D match to TRBD1 (5 bases). CDR1 KGHDR and CDR2 SFDVKD come from the germline V gene. The CDR3 runs 15 residues. Trimming cost V 1 base and J 2 bases, with 10 bases left between them.

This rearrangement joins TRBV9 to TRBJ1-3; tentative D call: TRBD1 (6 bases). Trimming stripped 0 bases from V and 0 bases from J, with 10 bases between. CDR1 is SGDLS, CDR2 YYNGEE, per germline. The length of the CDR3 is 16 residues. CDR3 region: CASSVEGHISGNTIYF. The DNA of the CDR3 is TGTGCCAGCAGCGTAGAGGGACACATCTCTGGAAACACCATATATTTT.

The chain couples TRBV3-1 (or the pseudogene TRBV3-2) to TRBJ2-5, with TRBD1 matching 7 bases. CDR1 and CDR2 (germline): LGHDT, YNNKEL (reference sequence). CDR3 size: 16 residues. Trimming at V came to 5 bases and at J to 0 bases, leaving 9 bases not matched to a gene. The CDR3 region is CASSFNRDRDQETQYF. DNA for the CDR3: TGTGCCAGCAGCTTCAATAGGGACAGAGACCAAGAGACCCAGTACTTC.

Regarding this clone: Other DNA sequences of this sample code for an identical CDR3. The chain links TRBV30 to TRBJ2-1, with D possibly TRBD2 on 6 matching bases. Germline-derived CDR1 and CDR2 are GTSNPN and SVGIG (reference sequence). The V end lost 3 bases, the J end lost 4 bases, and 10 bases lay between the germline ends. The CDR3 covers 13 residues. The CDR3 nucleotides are TGTGCCTGGAGCCCCGGGACTTACAATGAGCAGTTCTTC. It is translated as CAWSPGTYNEQFF. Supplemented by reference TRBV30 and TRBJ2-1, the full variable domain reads SQTIHQWPATLVQPVGSPLSLECTVEGTSNPNLYWYRQAAGRGLQLLFYSVGIGQISSEVPQNLSASRPQDRQFILSSKKLLLSDSGFYLCAWSPGTYNEQFFGPGTRLTVL.